The rows below give T cell receptor beta chains drawn from one sample of a study of cytomegalovirus exposure and HLA in healthy donors. TCRdb's table, derived via immunoSEQ multiplex PCR, lists solely in-frame clones and lacks some. The data hold more than 85,000 clones, with roughly two thirds observed a single time. The sample comprised PBMCs. The origin of the receptors is a man in his thirties or forties in good health and CMV-seronegative. Both conserved end residues are part of each CDR3. The order of the fields is V gene, D gene, J gene, clone size, CDR3 DNA, CDR3 protein. A D gene is named only where the DNA matches it firmly. Some rows have no size entry. The others give once, few or many, or a class for an expanded clone.

TRBV29-1	-	TRBJ1-1	-	TGCAGCGTTCGGGTGAACACTGAAGCTTTCTTT	CSVRVNTEAFF
TRBV11-2	-	TRBJ2-1	few	TGTGCCAGCAGCGGCCAGGGGAATGAGCAGTTCTTC	CASSGQGNEQFF
TRBV30	TRBD1	TRBJ2-5	-	TGTGCCTGGATTGGACAGGGTAAAGAGACCCAGTACTTC	CAWIGQGKETQYF
TRBV5-4	TRBD2	TRBJ2-1	few	TGTGCCAGCAGCTTGGGCGGAGCGGGAGGGTTGAATGAGCAGTTCTTC	CASSLGGAGGLNEQFF
TRBV7-2	-	TRBJ1-1	-	TGTGCCAGCAGCGGACAGCCGAACACTGAAGCTTTCTTT	CASSGQPNTEAFF
TRBV18	-	TRBJ2-7	few	TGTGCCAGCTCACCACTCCCCGACATGACCCACGGGCAGTACTTC	CASSPLPDMTHGQYF
TRBV9	TRBD1	TRBJ2-5	-	TGTGCCAGCAGCGGCTCAGGGGGCCAAGAGACCCAGTACTTC	CASSGSGGQETQYF
TRBV25-1	-	TRBJ1-2	-	TGTGCCAGCAGTGAGTCGGAGGACGGTTCCTATGGCTACACCTTC	CASSESEDGSYGYTF
TRBV5-1	TRBD1	TRBJ2-2	-	TGCGCCAGCAGCTTGACTACAGGGGCAGGAACCGGGGAGCTGTTTTTT	CASSLTTGAGTGELFF
TRBV28	-	TRBJ2-7	-	TGTGCCAGCAGACCCCAAGGGGGGGCGGTCGGATACGAGCAGTACTTC	CASRPQGGAVGYEQYF
TRBV28	TRBD2	TRBJ2-3	few	TGTGCCAGCAGTTTATCGGGACTAGCGGGAGAGTGGAGCACAGATACGCAGTATTTT	CASSLSGLAGEWSTDTQYF
TRBV18	-	TRBJ2-7	-	TGTGCCAGCTCACCACGGACCCCAGGGGAGCCCTACGAGCAGTACTTC	CASSPRTPGEPYEQYF
TRBV4-2	TRBD2	TRBJ2-7	-	TGTGCCAGCAGCCAAGATGGTCTAGGGACTAGCGTGGCCGACCATCCTACCTACGAGCAGTACTTC	CASSQDGLGTSVADHPTYEQYF
TRBV7-8	TRBD1	TRBJ1-1	-	TGTGCCAGCAGCACAGACAGGGGCCTTGAAGCTTTCTTT	CASSTDRGLEAFF
TRBV7-8	TRBD2	TRBJ2-3	few	TGTGCCAGCAGCTCCCGATTGGGCGGGAGTATCACAGATACGCAGTATTTT	CASSSRLGGSITDTQYF
TRBV9	-	TRBJ2-5	-	TGTGCCAGCAGCCCCATCGGGGGTACGGGGACCCAGTACTTC	CASSPIGGTGTQYF
TRBV7-6	-	TRBJ2-2	-	TGTGCCAGCAGCCCACGGGGTGGGAACACCGGGGAGCTGTTTTTT	CASSPRGGNTGELFF
TRBV18	TRBD1	TRBJ2-7	-	TGTGCCAGCTCGCGGGACAGGGAAACCTACGAGCAGTACTTC	CASSRDRETYEQYF
TRBV11-1	-	TRBJ2-1	-	TGTGCCAGCAGCTTAGCGTCCAGGGTTGGTGAGCAGTTCTTC	CASSLASRVGEQFF
TRBV5-1	TRBD1	TRBJ2-7	-	TGCGCCAGCAGCGCATCCGGGACAGGGGACTACGAGCAGTACTTC	CASSASGTGDYEQYF
TRBV5-1	TRBD2	TRBJ2-2	few	TGCGCCAGCAGCAAGGCGGGAGGCGGGACCGGGGAGCTGTTTTTT	CASSKAGGGTGELFF
TRBV11-3	-	TRBJ2-7	-	TGTGCCAGCAGCTTTCGGACAGCGACCTACGAGCAGTACTTC	CASSFRTATYEQYF
TRBV29-1	-	TRBJ1-1	-	TGCAGCGTTGCCGGGGGGTTTTTCGGGGGTAATATAGAAGCTTTCTTT	CSVAGGFFGGNIEAFF
TRBV27	TRBD2	TRBJ2-3	-	TGTGCCAGCAGCGGACTAGCGTCAGATACGCAGTATTTT	CASSGLASDTQYF
TRBV14	TRBD1	TRBJ1-1	-	TGTGCCAGCAGCCTTCGCGGGGACAGAAGAAACACTGAAGCTTTCTTT	CASSLRGDRRNTEAFF
TRBV2	TRBD2	TRBJ2-1	once	TGTGCCAGCACCGGGACTAGCGGGAGGGCATGGTTCTTC	CASTGTSGRAWFF
TRBV4-3	TRBD1	TRBJ1-1	-	TGCGCCAGCAGCCCGACAGGGCGAGGGACTGAAGCTTTCTTT	CASSPTGRGTEAFF
TRBV5-1	TRBD1	TRBJ2-5	few	TGCGCCAGCAGCTTGGCCGGGACAGGGTTAATGGAGACCCAGTACTTC	CASSLAGTGLMETQYF
TRBV11-3	TRBD1	TRBJ2-1	-	TGTGCCAGCAGCTTCTCCGCGACAGGGCCGCGGGATGAGCAGTTCTTC	CASSFSATGPRDEQFF
TRBV18	-	TRBJ1-1	-	TGTGCCAGCTCACCACCGGGGAGGGACACTGAAGCTTTCTTT	CASSPPGRDTEAFF
TRBV11-3	TRBD1	TRBJ2-7	-	TGTGCCAGCAGCTTAGATCGTAGGGACAGGGTTCCCTACGAGCAGTACTTC	CASSLDRRDRVPYEQYF
TRBV2	-	TRBJ1-2	-	TGTGCCAGCAGTGGAACCATTGGGGAGGGCTACACCTTC	CASSGTIGEGYTF
TRBV7-2	TRBD1	TRBJ1-2	once	TGTGCCAGCAGCTTTCGGTGGGACAGAACTAACTATGGCTACACCTTC	CASSFRWDRTNYGYTF
TRBV11-2	TRBD2	TRBJ2-1	-	TGTGCCAGCAGCTTGGTGACTAGCGGAGCATACAATGAGCAGTTCTTC	CASSLVTSGAYNEQFF
TRBV28	TRBD2	TRBJ2-7	-	TGTGCCAGCCAACGCGGGAGTACGTCCTACGAGCAGTACTTC	CASQRGSTSYEQYF
TRBV2	TRBD2	TRBJ2-7	-	TGTGCCAGCAGTGAAGGGGAGTACGGGAGGGCCCGAGAGCAGTACTTC	CASSEGEYGRAREQYF
TRBV5-6	TRBD2	TRBJ2-6	-	TGTGCCAGCAGCAGGCCCGGGACTAGCTCCACCTCTGGGGCCAACGTCCTGACTTTC	CASSRPGTSSTSGANVLTF